One and the same sample provided the 11 T cell receptor beta chains below, sequenced in a study of OX40 agonist ivuxolimab in advanced cancers. The method was immunoSEQ multiplex PCR; TCRdb's version includes in-frame clones alone and lacks a portion of them. Counted here are fewer than 25,000 clones, 70% to 90% occurring once; the ten biggest clones make up roughly a sixth. The sequenced sample was CD4+ or CD8+ T cells sorted from blood, obtained in a trial of the OX40 agonist ivuxolimab. The receptors derive from an adult with an advanced solid tumor such as melanoma, head and neck, liver or kidney cancer.

This sequence joins TRBV19 and TRBJ1-4, with no clear D. CDR3 length: 12 amino acids. Trimming removed 5 bases from V and 7 bases from J, with 8 bases in between. CDR1 is LNHDA and CDR2 is SQIVND in the germline V gene (reference sequence). As DNA, the CDR3 is TGTGCCAGTAGTGCCCATGGTGAAAAACTGTTTTTT. Amino acid sequence: CASSAHGEKLFF. The entire variable domain, with the rest obtained from reference TRBV19 and TRBJ1-4, is as follows: DGGITQSPKYLFRKEGQNVTLSCEQNLNHDAMYWYRQDPGQGLRLIYYSQIVNDFQKGDIAEGYSVSREKKESFPLTVTSAQKNPTAFYLCASSAHGEKLFFGSGTQLSVL.

This chain connects TRBV7-2 to TRBJ1-1; maybe TRBD1 (5 bases). The ends were cut back, 1 base at V and 1 base at J, with 7 bases in the middle. Per the germline V gene, CDR1 is SGHTA and CDR2 is FQGNSA. The CDR3 is 14 amino acids. CDR3 sequence: CASSLGQPNTEAFF. For the CDR3, the DNA is TGTGCCAGCAGCTTAGGACAGCCGAACACTGAAGCTTTCTTT.

The V gene is TRBV5-6, the J gene TRBJ1-1; D may be TRBD1 (6 bases). The V gene's germline CDR1 is SGHDT and CDR2 YYEEEE. Trimming took off 9 bases at V and 6 bases at J, with 30 bases between the two ends. The CDR3 consists of 17 residues. The CDR3 sequence is CATNTWGPVPLQPEAFF. The DNA of the CDR3 is TGTGCCACCAACACTTGGGGGCCAGTTCCCCTTCAACCTGAAGCTTTCTTT.

V usage is TRBV6-5 and J usage is TRBJ1-2; no clear D gene. CDR3 length equals 11 residues. Germline assignment: CDR1 MNHEY and CDR2 SVGAGI. The V end lost 5 bases, the J end lost 5 bases, and 6 bases lay between the germline ends. The CDR3 DNA sequence: TGTGCCAGCAGTGCGGGGTATGGCTACACCTTC. Protein: CASSAGYGYTF.

This clone showed up just a few times. The rearrangement links TRBV10-1 to TRBJ1-2; D possibly corresponds to TRBD1 (6 bases). V was trimmed by 4 bases and J by 8 bases, leaving 14 bases between them. Germline CDR1 is WNHNN and CDR2 is SYGVQD (reference sequence). CDR3 length: 13 residues. CDR3: CASSASRGGGYTF. CDR3 coding DNA: TGCGCCAGCAGTGCCTCCAGGGGAGGAGGCTACACCTTC.

The V and J genes are TRBV11-2 and TRBJ1-2, with D possibly being TRBD1 (6 bases). Trimming cost V 1 base and J 4 bases, with 16 bases left between them. This CDR3 is 16 amino acids long. Per the germline V gene, CDR1 is SGHAT and CDR2 is FQNNGV. As DNA, the CDR3 is TGTGCCAGCAGCTTAGGGGTCCCAGGGGCCGGCTATGGCTACACCTTC. The encoded protein is CASSLGVPGAGYGYTF.

The chain has TRBV10-3 and TRBJ1-1, with D unresolved. The germline V gene has CDR1 ENHRY and CDR2 SYGVKD. This CDR3 is built from 15 residues. Trimming shortened V by 3 bases and J by 1 base, and 12 bases separated the two germline ends. CDR3 DNA sequence: TGTGCCATCAGTGACAGGAAAACCCCGAACACTGAAGCTTTCTTT. Translating gives CAISDRKTPNTEAFF.

This chain joins TRBV6-5 and TRBJ2-7; TRBD1 or TRBD2 may be the D gene (5 bases each). V dropped 2 bases and J dropped 6 bases, with 11 bases sitting between them. Germline V gene data show CDR1 as MNHEY and CDR2 as SVGAGI. There are 13 residues in the CDR3. The CDR3 region is CASSYPGTAEQYF. CDR3 bases: TGTGCCAGCAGTTACCCCGGGACGGCCGAGCAGTACTTC.

The chain is built from TRBV6-6 and TRBJ1-2; TRBD1 matches 7 bases. The CDR3 has 13 amino acids. Germline loops: CDR1 MNHNY, CDR2 SVGAGI (reference sequence). V lost 5 bases to trimming and J lost 3 bases; unmatched junction nucleotides: 3. The CDR3 is CASSTTGHYGYTF. For the CDR3, the DNA is TGTGCCAGCAGTACGACAGGGCACTATGGCTACACCTTC.

This rearrangement joins TRBV5-4 to TRBJ2-5, with a weak D call TRBD2 (5 bases). The CDR3 length is 13 residues. The germline CDR1 and CDR2 sequences are SGHNT and YYREEE (reference sequence). Trimming cost V 0 bases and J 3 bases, with 6 bases left between them. The CDR3 DNA reads TGTGCCAGCAGCTTGGACGGGAAAGAGACCCAGTACTTC. It yields the protein CASSLDGKETQYF.

This chain joins TRBV5-1 and TRBJ1-5; 7 bases map to TRBD1. The germline gives CDR1 SGHRS, CDR2 YFSETQ. This CDR3 spans 14 amino acids. Trimming took 0 bases from V and 5 from J; bases not matched to a gene: 2. CDR3 residues: CASSLGQGDQPQHF. As DNA, the CDR3 is TGCGCCAGCAGCTTGGGACAGGGTGATCAGCCCCAGCATTTT.